What follows describes a single TCR beta chain. Researchers ran the PCR with 60 Vbeta and 13 Jbeta primers. Profiling relied on immunoSEQ multiplex PCR, and the TCRdb table lists in-frame clones only, not all of them. The table shows about 140,000 clones, with roughly four fifths occurring only once. From germline, CDR1 is SGHDT and CDR2 YYEEEE. The CDR3 sequence is 15 residues long. V lost 3 bases to trimming and J lost 0 bases; unmatched junction nucleotides: 5. The data stem from a study of cytomegalovirus exposure and HLA in healthy donors. Sequenced: PBMCs. The rearrangement uses TRBV5-6 and TRBJ1-1; 7 bases are a match to TRBD1. This clonotype was sampled from a female donor in good health and CMV-seronegative. The CDR3 reads CASSSGQELNTEAFF. In DNA, the CDR3 is TGTGCCAGCAGCTCCGGACAGGAGCTGAACACTGAAGCTTTCTTT. The full variable domain, with the rest looked up from reference TRBV5-6 and TRBJ1-1, is DAGVTQSPTHLIKTRGQQVTLRCSPKSGHDTVSWYQQALGQGPQFIFQYYEEEERQRGNFPDRFSGHQFPNYSSELNVNALLLGDSALYLCASSSGQELNTEAFFGQGTRLTVV.